Below are 12 T cell receptor beta chains sequenced from a single sample in a study of blood T cell repertoires in COVID-19. Measured with immunoSEQ multiplex PCR; TCRdb has only the in-frame clones, and not every one. Seen here are approximately 240,000 clones, 80% to 95% observed once, and the top ten hold 0.83%. The sample comprised peripheral blood. The source is a man in his thirties or forties with COVID-19, enrolled during active disease.

This sequence joins TRBV23-1 and TRBJ1-5, with TRBD1 as a possible D gene (6 bases). TRBV23-1 is classed as an ORF, of uncertain function. The CDR3 runs to 18 residues. The ends were cut back, 1 base at V and 2 bases at J, with 18 bases in the middle. CDR3 residues: CASSQCRDRTVRNQPQHF. CDR3 nucleotides: TGCGCCAGCAGTCAATGCCGCGACAGGACTGTACGCAATCAGCCCCAGCATTTT.

This sequence joins TRBV19 and TRBJ1-1; possibly TRBD1 for D (5 bases). The CDR3 has 15 residues. V was clipped by 7 bases and J by 1 base, with 16 bases between them. CDR1 and CDR2 (germline): LNHDA, SQIVND (reference sequence). The DNA of the CDR3 is TGTGCCAGTACCCCGTCGGGGGGGTCGAACACTGAAGCTTTCTTT. This sequence encodes CASTPSGGSNTEAFF. The full variable domain, completed using reference TRBV19 and TRBJ1-1, is DGGITQSPKYLFRKEGQNVTLSCEQNLNHDAMYWYRQDPGQGLRLIYYSQIVNDFQKGDIAEGYSVSREKKESFPLTVTSAQKNPTAFYLCASTPSGGSNTEAFFGQGTRLTVV.

The rearrangement links TRBV7-2 to TRBJ2-7; 8 bases are shared with TRBD1. The V gene end was trimmed by 0 bases and the J gene end by 4 bases; junction bases not matched to a gene: 5. This CDR3 region has 15 residues. Germline V gene sequence: CDR1 SGHTA, CDR2 FQGNSA. The CDR3 DNA reads as TGTGCCAGCAGCTTAGCGCAGGGGGCGAGGTACGAGCAGTACTTC. This translates into CASSLAQGARYEQYF.

The chain has TRBV10-1 and TRBJ2-3; TRBD2 matches at 9 bases. This CDR3 region has 16 residues. From germline, CDR1 is WNHNN and CDR2 SYGVQD (reference sequence). J was trimmed by 6 bases and V by 3 bases; bases with no gene match: 10. CDR3 bases: TGCGCCAGCAGTGAAGGTCCGGCTAGCGGGGAGGATACGCAGTATTTT. Translated: CASSEGPASGEDTQYF.

In its sample, this clone was seen once. A read error may produce the germline difference seen at one junction end. V is TRBV30 and J is TRBJ1-1; no firm D call. CDR1 GTSNPN and CDR2 SVGIG come from the germline V gene (reference sequence). This CDR3 contains 13 residues. The CDR3 DNA sequence: TGTGCCTGGAGTGTGCGAGGAAACACTGAAGCTCTCTTT. Its translation: CAWSVRGNTEALF.

V gene TRBV6-5 combines with J gene TRBJ2-3; the match to TRBD1 covers 9 bases. J lost 4 bases, V lost 7 bases, and 9 bases had no gene match. The CDR3 has 15 amino acids. Germline V gene data show CDR1 as MNHEY and CDR2 as SVGAGI. The CDR3 DNA reads as TGTGCCAGCATAAAGGGACAGGGATTGGCAGATACGCAGTATTTT. Translation gives CASIKGQGLADTQYF.

The chain recombines TRBV7-2 with TRBJ1-4; D perhaps matches TRBD1 (5 bases). This CDR3 spans 14 amino acids. V was pared by 3 bases and J by 7 bases, with 12 bases between. The germline gives CDR1 SGHTA, CDR2 FQGNSA. The CDR3 DNA reads TGTGCCAGCAGCTTTTATGTCGGGGGTGAAAAACTGTTTTTT. This encodes CASSFYVGGEKLFF.

The genes are TRBV4-1 and TRBJ1-5; D is possibly TRBD1 (6 bases). CDR1 and CDR2 (germline): MGHRA, YSYEKL. V shed 3 bases and J shed 6 bases, with 12 bases lying between them. CDR3 length: 14 amino acids. The DNA of the CDR3 is TGCGCCAGCAGCCAGGGAGGGGGAACTCAGCCCCAGCATTTT. This encodes CASSQGGGTQPQHF.

This clone was recorded only once. The chain recombines TRBV3-1 (or the pseudogene TRBV3-2) with TRBJ1-5; 11 bases are a match to TRBD1. The CDR3 spans 16 residues. In germline, CDR1 is LGHDT, CDR2 YNNKEL (reference sequence). The trim removed 1 base at V and 2 bases at J, leaving 1 base unmatched. The CDR3: CASSQGTGGGNQPQHF. The CDR3 nucleotides are TGTGCCAGCAGCCAAGGGACAGGGGGCGGCAATCAGCCCCAGCATTTT.

The V call is TRBV9, the J call TRBJ2-7; 8 bases match TRBD2. The CDR3 contains 14 residues. Germline-derived CDR1 and CDR2 are SGDLS and YYNGEE. V was clipped by 0 bases and J by 4 bases; unmatched bases: 3. The CDR3: CASSVAGGTYEQYF. The CDR3 DNA reads as TGTGCCAGCAGCGTAGCGGGGGGGACATACGAGCAGTACTTC.

The chain has TRBV19 and TRBJ2-5; TRBD1 might be the D (6 bases). The germline V gene has CDR1 LNHDA and CDR2 SQIVND (reference sequence). The germline V and J ends were trimmed by 5 bases and 2 bases, with 12 bases remaining between them. The CDR3 contains 14 residues. CDR3 sequence reads: CASSPAGVQETQYF. For the CDR3, the DNA is TGTGCCAGTAGTCCGGCAGGGGTTCAAGAGACCCAGTACTTC.

The J gene is TRBJ2-1, the V gene TRBV4-2; D is possibly TRBD1 (5 bases). The CDR3 runs 15 residues. CDR1 and CDR2 from the germline V gene are LGHNA and YNFKEQ. V lost 0 bases and J lost 4, with 10 bases in between. CDR3 loop: CASSQEPGIYNEQFF. The CDR3 bases are TGTGCCAGCAGCCAAGAACCAGGGATATACAATGAGCAGTTCTTC.